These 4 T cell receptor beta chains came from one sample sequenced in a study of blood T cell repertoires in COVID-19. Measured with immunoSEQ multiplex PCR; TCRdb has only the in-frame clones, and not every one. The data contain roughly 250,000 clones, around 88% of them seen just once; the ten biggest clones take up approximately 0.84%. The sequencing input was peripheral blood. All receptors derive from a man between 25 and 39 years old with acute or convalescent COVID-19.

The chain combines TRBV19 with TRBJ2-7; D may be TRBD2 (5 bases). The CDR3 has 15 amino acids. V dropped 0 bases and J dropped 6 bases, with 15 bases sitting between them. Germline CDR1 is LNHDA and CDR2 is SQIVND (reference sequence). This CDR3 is CASSIDRRQTTEQYF. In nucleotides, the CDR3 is TGTGCCAGTAGTATAGATCGTCGGCAGACTACCGAGCAGTACTTC.

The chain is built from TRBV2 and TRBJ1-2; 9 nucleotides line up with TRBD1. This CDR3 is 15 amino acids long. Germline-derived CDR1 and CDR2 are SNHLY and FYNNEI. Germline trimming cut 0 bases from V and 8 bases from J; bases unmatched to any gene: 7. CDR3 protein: CASSEARGQGHGYTF. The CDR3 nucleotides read TGTGCCAGCAGTGAAGCCCGTGGACAGGGGCACGGCTACACCTTC.

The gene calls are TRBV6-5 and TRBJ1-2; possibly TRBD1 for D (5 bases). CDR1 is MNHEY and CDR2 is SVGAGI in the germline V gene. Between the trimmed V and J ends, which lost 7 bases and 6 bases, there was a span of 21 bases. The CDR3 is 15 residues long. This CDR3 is CASILHAGLSHGYTF. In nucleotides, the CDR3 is TGTGCCAGCATCTTGCATGCGGGACTTTCGCATGGCTACACCTTC.

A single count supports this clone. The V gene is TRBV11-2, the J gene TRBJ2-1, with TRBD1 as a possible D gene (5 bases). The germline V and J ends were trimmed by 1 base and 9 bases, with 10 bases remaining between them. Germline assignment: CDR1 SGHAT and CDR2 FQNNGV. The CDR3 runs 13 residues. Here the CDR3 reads CASSLVGVGEQFF. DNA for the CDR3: TGTGCCAGCAGCTTAGTAGGGGTGGGTGAGCAGTTCTTC.